This T cell receptor (beta chain) was retrieved from a study of blood T cell repertoires in COVID-19. Study-wide context: Spain, Italy and the United States supplied samples that represented acute and convalescent COVID-19. PBMCs, B-cell-depleted T cells, or T cells were the source of the cDNA or gDNA that made up the material.

Trimming removed 1 base from V and 6 bases from J; junction bases left unmatched: 2. Germline assignment: CDR1 SGHTA and CDR2 FQGNSA. The CDR3 has 14 residues. In the authors' methods: Quantification of nucleated cells was approximated via reference gene primer amplification. Generated by immunoSEQ multiplex PCR, the TCRdb table keeps only in-frame clones and is missing some. V and J calls and clone size are given by that table; D and trimming were obtained from the DNA. The profile shows around 150,000 clones, about 85% of them singletons. The source of this sequence is a human donor with acute or convalescent COVID-19. The donor label of this sample is uncertain. The chain employs TRBV7-2 and TRBJ1-4; 7 bases agree with TRBD1. The sequenced material came from peripheral blood. CDR3: CASSLDRGHEKLFF. In DNA form, the CDR3 reads TGTGCCAGCAGCTTAGACAGGGGCCATGAAAAACTGTTTTTT.